This passage covers 5 T cell receptor beta chains from one sample sequenced in a study of graft-versus-host responses after intestinal transplantation. Using immunoSEQ multiplex PCR, the repertoire was profiled, and TCRdb retains in-frame clones only, with some absent. The sample has fewer than 60,000 clones; 70% to 85% are singletons. For these receptors, no antigen is known. Here the sequenced sample was unstimulated CD4+ T cells sorted from spleen or lymph node cells, taken before transplant. The receptors come from a human donor who was the organ donor for an intestinal transplant.

The V call is TRBV4-2, the J call TRBJ2-3, with TRBD1 as a possible D gene (5 bases). V dropped 8 bases and J dropped 2 bases, with 11 bases sitting between them. Germline V CDR1 and CDR2: LGHNA, YNFKEQ. The CDR3 is 13 amino acids. CDR3 in amino acids: CASQGGDTDTQYF. As DNA, the CDR3 is TGTGCCAGCCAGGGCGGAGACACAGATACGCAGTATTTT.

The rearrangement uses TRBV10-3 and TRBJ1-1; D ambiguous. The CDR3 has 13 residues. V lost 2 bases and J lost 0, with 4 bases in between. CDR1 is ENHRY, CDR2 SYGVKD, per germline. The CDR3: CAISEGVNTEAFF. CDR3 nucleotide sequence: TGTGCCATCAGTGAGGGCGTGAACACTGAAGCTTTCTTT.

V gene TRBV6-5 combines with J gene TRBJ1-1; D is undetermined. From germline, CDR1 is MNHEY and CDR2 SVGAGI. The CDR3 runs 14 residues. Trimming cost V 5 bases and J 0 bases, with 10 bases left between them. The CDR3 is CASSPIPVNTEAFF. CDR3 sequence (DNA): TGTGCCAGCAGTCCCATCCCAGTGAACACTGAAGCTTTCTTT.

V gene TRBV6-5 combines with J gene TRBJ2-7; no clear D gene. The CDR3 runs to 10 residues. V was shortened by 6 bases and J by 6 bases, with 6 bases between the two germline ends. Germline values: CDR1 MNHEY, CDR2 SVGAGI. The chain's CDR3 is CASRQIEQYF. The CDR3 DNA follows: TGTGCCAGCAGACAAATCGAGCAGTACTTC.

V is TRBV4-2 and J is TRBJ2-2, with a weak D call TRBD2 (6 bases). The V end lost 2 bases, the J end lost 1 base, and 14 bases lay between the germline ends. Germline CDR1 reads LGHNA; CDR2 reads YNFKEQ. The CDR3 runs 17 residues. CDR3 bases: TGTGCCAGCAGCCAACCCAGGAGGACTATGAACACCGGGGAGCTGTTTTTT. Its translation: CASSQPRRTMNTGELFF.